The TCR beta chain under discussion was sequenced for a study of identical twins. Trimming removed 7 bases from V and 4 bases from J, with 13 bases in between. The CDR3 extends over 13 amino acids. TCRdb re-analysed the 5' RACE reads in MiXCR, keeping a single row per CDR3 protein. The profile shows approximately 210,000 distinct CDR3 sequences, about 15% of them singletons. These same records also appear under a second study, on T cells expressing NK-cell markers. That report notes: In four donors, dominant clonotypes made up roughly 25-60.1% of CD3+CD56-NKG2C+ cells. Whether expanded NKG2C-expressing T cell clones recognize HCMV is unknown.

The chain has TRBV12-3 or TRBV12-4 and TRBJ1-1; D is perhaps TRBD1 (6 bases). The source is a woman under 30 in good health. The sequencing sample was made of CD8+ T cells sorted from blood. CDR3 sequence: CASTPQGFTEAFF. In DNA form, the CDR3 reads TGTGCCAGCACCCCACAGGGTTTCACTGAAGCTTTCTTT.